This T cell receptor beta chain was recorded in a study of blood T cell repertoires in COVID-19. In the study overall: PBMCs, B-cell-depleted T cells, or T cells were the source of the cDNA or gDNA that made up the material.

Study processing details: Quantification of nucleated cells was approximated via reference gene primer amplification. TCRdb keeps only in-frame clones here, not all; method: immunoSEQ multiplex PCR. Clonal size and the V and J genes are those of that table, whereas D and trimming came from the DNA. The sample lists 90,000 to 100,000 clones; nearly 90% were seen once. Germline V CDR1 and CDR2: SQVTM, ANQGSEA. The V segment lost 7 bases and the J segment 3 bases; nucleotides outside the gene matches: 9. There are 14 residues in the CDR3. This clonotype originated in a man in his 70s with acute or convalescent COVID-19. This chain uses TRBV29-1 with TRBJ1-2, with TRBD1 matching 9 bases. The sequenced sample consisted of peripheral blood. The CDR3 loop reads CSGNTGGTDYGYTF. DNA of the CDR3: TGCAGCGGGAATACAGGGGGCACCGACTATGGCTACACCTTC.